This T cell receptor beta chain was found in a study of T cell repertoires in cytomegalovirus infection. V lost 2 bases and J lost 4, with 10 bases in between. CDR1 and CDR2 (germline): SGHDT, YYEEEE. The CDR3 loop spans 15 amino acids. Of note for this clonotype: Its antigen is not identified.

Using its own MiXCR run on the reads, TCRdb lists one record per CDR3 protein. This table holds 44,000 or so distinct CDR3 sequences, about 21% found once. The source is a human donor in good health (CMV status not recorded). Some clones in this sample may be carry-over from other donors' samples. This chain links TRBV5-6 with TRBJ1-6, with D hard to call. Material: CD8+ T cells from cultured PBMCs, obtained from culture after CMV antigen stimulation. The CDR3 loop reads CASSFKTSYNSPLHF. DNA of the CDR3: TGTGCCAGCAGCTTTAAGACAAGTTATAATTCACCCCTCCACTTT. The full variable domain, with the rest looked up from reference TRBV5-6 and TRBJ1-6, is DAGVTQSPTHLIKTRGQQVTLRCSPKSGHDTVSWYQQALGQGPQFIFQYYEEEERQRGNFPDRFSGHQFPNYSSELNVNALLLGDSALYLCASSFKTSYNSPLHFGNGTRLTVT.